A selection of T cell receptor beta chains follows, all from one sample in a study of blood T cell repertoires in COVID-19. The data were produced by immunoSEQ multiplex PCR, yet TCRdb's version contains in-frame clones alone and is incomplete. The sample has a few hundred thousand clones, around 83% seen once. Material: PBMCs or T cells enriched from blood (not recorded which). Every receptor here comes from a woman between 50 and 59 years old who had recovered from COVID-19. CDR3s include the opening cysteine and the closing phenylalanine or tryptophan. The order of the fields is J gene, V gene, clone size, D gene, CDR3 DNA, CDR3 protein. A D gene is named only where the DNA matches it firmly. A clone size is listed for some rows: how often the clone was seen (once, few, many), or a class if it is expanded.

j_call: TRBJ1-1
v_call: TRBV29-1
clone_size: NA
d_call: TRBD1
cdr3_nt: TGCAGCGTCTATCAGGGGGGACGCATGTTAAATGAAGCTTTCTTT
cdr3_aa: CSVYQGGRMLNEAFF

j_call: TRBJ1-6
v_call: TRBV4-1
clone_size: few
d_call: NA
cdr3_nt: TGCGCCAGCAGCCCCGACAGTCGCTCCTATAATTCACCCCTCCACTTT
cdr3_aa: CASSPDSRSYNSPLHF

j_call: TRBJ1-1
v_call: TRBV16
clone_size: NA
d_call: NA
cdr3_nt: TGTGCCAGCAGCAACATCAGGGAAAGGGAAGCTTTCTTT
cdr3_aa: CASSNIREREAFF

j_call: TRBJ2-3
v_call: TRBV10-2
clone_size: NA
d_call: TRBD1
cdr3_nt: TGCGCCAGCAGACGGGACAGTGGCACAGATACGCAGTATTTT
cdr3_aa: CASRRDSGTDTQYF

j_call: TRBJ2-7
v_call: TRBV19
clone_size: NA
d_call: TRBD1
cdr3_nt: TGTGCCAGTAGTGGTAGGGACAGCTCGGCCTACGAGCAGTACTTC
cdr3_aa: CASSGRDSSAYEQYF

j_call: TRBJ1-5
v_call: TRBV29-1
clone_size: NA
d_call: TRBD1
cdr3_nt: TGCAGCTCTCGACTCGTATACAGGGGCGATCAGCCCCAGCATTTT
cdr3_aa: CSSRLVYRGDQPQHF

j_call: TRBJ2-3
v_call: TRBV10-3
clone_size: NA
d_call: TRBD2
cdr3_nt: TGTGCCATCCGTCCGGGGGGGGGACTAGCGGGAGTCCCGGGGCGCACACACACAGATACGCAGTATTTT
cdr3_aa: CAIRPGGGLAGVPGRTHTDTQYF

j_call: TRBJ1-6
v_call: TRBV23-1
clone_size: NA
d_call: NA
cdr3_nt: TGCGCCAGCCTCGACCCCGGGACAAGTAATTCACCCCTCCACTTT
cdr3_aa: CASLDPGTSNSPLHF

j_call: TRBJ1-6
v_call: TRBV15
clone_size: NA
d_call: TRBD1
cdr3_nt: TGTGCCACCAGCAGTTCCCCGGGACAGGGTTTCCACTTT
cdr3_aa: CATSSSPGQGFHF

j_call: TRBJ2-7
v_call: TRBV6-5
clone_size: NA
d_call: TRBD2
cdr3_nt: TGTGCCAGCAGCAATCAGGGACTAGGTACCTACGAGCAGTACTTC
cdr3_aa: CASSNQGLGTYEQYF

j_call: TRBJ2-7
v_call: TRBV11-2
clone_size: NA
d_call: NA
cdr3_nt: TGTGCCAGCAGCTTAGATCCAGCCTCGGGGGACTACGAGCAGTACTTC
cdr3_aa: CASSLDPASGDYEQYF

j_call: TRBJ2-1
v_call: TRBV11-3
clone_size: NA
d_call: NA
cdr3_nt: TGTGCCAGCAGCCCAGGGGACCTGATGTATGAGCAGTTCTTC
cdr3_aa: CASSPGDLMYEQFF

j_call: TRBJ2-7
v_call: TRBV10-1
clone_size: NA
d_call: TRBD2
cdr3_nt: TGCGCCAGCAGTGGTAAACCGGGACTAGAAATGGGGGCCTACGAGCAGTACTTC
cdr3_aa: CASSGKPGLEMGAYEQYF

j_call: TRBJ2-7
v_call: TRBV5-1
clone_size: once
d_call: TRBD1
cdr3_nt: TGCGCCAGCAGCTTGGAAACCGGGACAGGGGCCTACGAGCAGTACTTC
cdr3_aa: CASSLETGTGAYEQYF

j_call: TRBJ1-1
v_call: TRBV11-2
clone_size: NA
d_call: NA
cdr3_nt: TGTGCCAGCAGCTTAGATTTAGGGAGGGTGAACACTGAAGCTTTCTTT
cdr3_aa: CASSLDLGRVNTEAFF

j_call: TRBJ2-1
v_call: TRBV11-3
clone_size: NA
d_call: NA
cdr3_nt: TGTGCCAGCAGCTTCTCACTAGCACCCGACAATGAGCAGTTCTTC
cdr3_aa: CASSFSLAPDNEQFF

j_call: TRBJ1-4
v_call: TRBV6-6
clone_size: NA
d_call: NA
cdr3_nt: TGTGCCAGCAGGCTGCCCCAGTCAACTAATGAAAAACTGTTTTTT
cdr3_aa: CASRLPQSTNEKLFF

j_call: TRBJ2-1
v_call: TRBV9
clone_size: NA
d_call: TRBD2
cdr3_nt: TGTGCCAGCGGGGGCGGGACTAGCGGGGATCATGAGCAGTTCTTC
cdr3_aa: CASGGGTSGDHEQFF

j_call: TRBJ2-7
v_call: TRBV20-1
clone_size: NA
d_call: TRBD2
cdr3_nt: TGCAGTGCTAGTTACAGGACTAGCGGGACCTTCTCCTACGAGCAGTACTTC
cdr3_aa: CSASYRTSGTFSYEQYF

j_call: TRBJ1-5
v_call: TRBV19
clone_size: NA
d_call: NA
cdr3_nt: TGTGCCAGTAGTACGATCCAGTGGAATCAGCCCCAGCATTTT
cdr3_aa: CASSTIQWNQPQHF

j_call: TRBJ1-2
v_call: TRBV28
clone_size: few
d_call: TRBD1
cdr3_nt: TGTGCCAGCAGTTTAGTGGACAGGGGGCGCAGAGTACCTGGCTACACCTTC
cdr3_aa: CASSLVDRGRRVPGYTF

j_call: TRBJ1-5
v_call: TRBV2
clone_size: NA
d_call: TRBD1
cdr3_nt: TGTGCCAGCAAGGCGGGACAGTATCAGCCCCAGCATTTT
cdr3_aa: CASKAGQYQPQHF

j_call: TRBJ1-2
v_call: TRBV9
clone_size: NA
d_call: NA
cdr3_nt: TGTGCCAGCGCCAACAGCTATGGCTACACCTTC
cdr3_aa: CASANSYGYTF

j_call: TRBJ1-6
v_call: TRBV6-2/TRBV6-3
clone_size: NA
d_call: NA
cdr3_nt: TGTGCCAGCAGTTACTCCCCCTGGCCTCCAAGGAGGCATTCACCCCTCCACTTT
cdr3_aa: CASSYSPWPPRRHSPLHF

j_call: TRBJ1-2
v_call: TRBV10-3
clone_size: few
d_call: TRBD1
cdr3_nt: TGTGCCATCAGCGGGGACAGAACTAACTATGGCTACACCTTC
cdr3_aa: CAISGDRTNYGYTF

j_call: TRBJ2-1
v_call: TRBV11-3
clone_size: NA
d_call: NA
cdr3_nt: TGTGCCAGCAGCTTAGTAGGGGACTCCTACAATGAGCAGTTCTTC
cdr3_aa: CASSLVGDSYNEQFF

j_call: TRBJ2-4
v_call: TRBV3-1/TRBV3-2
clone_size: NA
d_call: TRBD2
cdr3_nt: TGTGCCAGCAGCCCAGACCCAGCGGGGGGGAAAAACATTCAGTACTTC
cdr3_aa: CASSPDPAGGKNIQYF

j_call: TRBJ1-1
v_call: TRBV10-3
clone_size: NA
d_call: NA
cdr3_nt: TGTGCCATCAGTGAGTCGAGGGCAAACACTGAAGCTTTCTTT
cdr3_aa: CAISESRANTEAFF

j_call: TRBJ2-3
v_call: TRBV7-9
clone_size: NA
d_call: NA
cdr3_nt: TGTGCCAGCGTCCAGGGGTTAACAGGGATAGATACGCAGTATTTT
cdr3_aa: CASVQGLTGIDTQYF

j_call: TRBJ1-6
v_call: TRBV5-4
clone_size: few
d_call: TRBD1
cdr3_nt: TGTGCCAGCAGCCCTGGGACAGGGTCATCGCCCCTCCACTTT
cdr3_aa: CASSPGTGSSPLHF

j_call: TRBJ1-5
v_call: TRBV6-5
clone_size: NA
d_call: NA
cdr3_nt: TGTGCCAGCAGACGATCGGGCAATCAGCCCCAGCATTTT
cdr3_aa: CASRRSGNQPQHF

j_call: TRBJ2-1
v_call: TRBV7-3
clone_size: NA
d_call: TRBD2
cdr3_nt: TGTGCCAGCAGCCCCGTCCTAGCGGGGCGCAATGAGCAGTTCTTC
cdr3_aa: CASSPVLAGRNEQFF

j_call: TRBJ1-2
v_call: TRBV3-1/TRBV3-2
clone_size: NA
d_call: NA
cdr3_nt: TGTGCCAGCAGCCGTGCGACAACTCTCTATGGCTACACCTTC
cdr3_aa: CASSRATTLYGYTF

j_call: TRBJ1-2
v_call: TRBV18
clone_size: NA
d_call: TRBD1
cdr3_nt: TGTGCCAGCTCCCCAGGACAGGAGAACTATGGCTACACCTTC
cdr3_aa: CASSPGQENYGYTF

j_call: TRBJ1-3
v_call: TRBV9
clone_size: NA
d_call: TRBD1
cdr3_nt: TGTGCCAGCAGCCTATGGGACAGCCTTGGATCCGAAAACACCATATATTTT
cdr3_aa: CASSLWDSLGSENTIYF

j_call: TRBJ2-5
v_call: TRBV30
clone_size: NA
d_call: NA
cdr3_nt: TGTGCCTGGAGTGGACGGCCGGGGTCCCAAGAGACCCAGTACTTC
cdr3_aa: CAWSGRPGSQETQYF

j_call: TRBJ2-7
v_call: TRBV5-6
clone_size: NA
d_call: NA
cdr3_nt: TGTGCCAGCAGCTCAGCTCGGGGGGCATCCGAGCAGTACTTC
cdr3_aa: CASSSARGASEQYF